The clone carrying this TCR beta chain was seen a handful of times. These data are taken from a study of T-cell memory formation after mild COVID-19. Each CDR3 protein is one row after TCRdb ran MiXCR on the 5' RACE reads. Of more than 100,000 distinct CDR3 sequences listed, approximately 17% are singletons. V was trimmed by 1 base and J by 7 bases, leaving 11 bases between them. Germline lookup yields CDR1 SGHRS and CDR2 YFSETQ. CDR3 length: 14 amino acids. This receptor was obtained from a man between 18 and 35 years old who had mild COVID-19 (a few samples of this study predate the infection). Cell type and time point are not known. What was sequenced was PBMCs or a T cell subset sorted from them (not recorded which). V is TRBV5-1 and J is TRBJ1-4, with D hard to call. CDR3 sequence reads: CASSLLQQREKLFF. The CDR3 DNA is TGCGCCAGCAGCTTGCTCCAACAGCGTGAAAAACTGTTTTTT.